The TCR beta chain under discussion was sequenced for a study of shared clonotypes between healthy human individuals. TCRdb's table, derived via immunoSEQ multiplex PCR, lists solely in-frame clones and lacks some. The sample shows over 2,000,000 clones, over 85% of them seen only once. Naive CD8 cells, CD45RO-negative and positively selected for CCR7, excluded terminally differentiated effector memory CD45RA+ cells. Germline V gene sequence: CDR1 SQVTM, CDR2 ANQGSEA. This CDR3 contains 17 residues. V trimming: 3 bases; J trimming: 2 bases; junction bases outside the gene matches: 10. The chain joins TRBV29-1 to TRBJ2-1, with TRBD2 matching 10 bases. This TCR was sampled from a young man in good health. Some clones in this sample may be carry-over from other donors' samples. Source material: naive CD8+ T cells from PBMCs. CDR3 loop: CSVDGGASGRTYNEQFF. The CDR3 coding sequence is TGCAGCGTTGACGGAGGGGCTAGCGGGAGAACCTACAATGAGCAGTTCTTC.